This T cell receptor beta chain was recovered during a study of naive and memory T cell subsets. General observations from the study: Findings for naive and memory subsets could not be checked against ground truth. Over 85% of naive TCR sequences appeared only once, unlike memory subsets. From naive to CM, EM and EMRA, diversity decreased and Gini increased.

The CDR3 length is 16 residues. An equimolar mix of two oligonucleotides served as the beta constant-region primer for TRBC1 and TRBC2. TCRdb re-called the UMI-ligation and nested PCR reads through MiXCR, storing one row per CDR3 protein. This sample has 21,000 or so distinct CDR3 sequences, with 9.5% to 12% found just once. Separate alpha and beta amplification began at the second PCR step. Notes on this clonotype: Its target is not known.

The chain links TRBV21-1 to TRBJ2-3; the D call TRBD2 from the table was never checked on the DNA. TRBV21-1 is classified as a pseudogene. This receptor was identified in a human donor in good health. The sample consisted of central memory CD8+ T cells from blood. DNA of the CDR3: TGTGCCAGCAGCAAATTGGCGGGAGCCTGCACAGATACGCAGTATTTT. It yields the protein CASSKLAGACTDTQYF.